The clone carrying this TCR beta chain was recorded many times. Its antigen is still unknown. These data originate in a study of T cell repertoires in cytomegalovirus infection. Study summary: Matching HLA type and CMV infection were both indicated by public TCR beta signatures.

TCRdb reprocessed the reads with MiXCR, giving one entry per CDR3 protein. In the table there are approximately 50,000 distinct CDR3 sequences, around 18% of which are singletons. Per the germline V gene, CDR1 is MNHNS and CDR2 is SASEGT. The CDR3 is 14 residues long. V lost 5 bases and J lost 2; bases outside the gene matches: 5. The specimen was CD8+ T cells from cultured PBMCs, collected from culture after CMV antigen stimulation. The chain combines TRBV6-1 with TRBJ1-1; 7 nucleotides agree with TRBD1. The source is a human donor in good health (CMV status not recorded). Some clones in this sample may be carry-over from other donors' samples. The CDR3 spells CASSHRGGNTEAFF. The DNA of the CDR3 is TGTGCCAGCAGTCACAGGGGTGGAAACACTGAAGCTTTCTTT.